Following are 15 T cell receptor beta chains from one sample sequenced in a study of blood T cell repertoires in COVID-19. Sequencing was performed with immunoSEQ multiplex PCR; in TCRdb, only in-frame clones are kept and a portion is missing. The sample lists some 230,000 clones, about 85% occurring once. Sequencing was carried out using peripheral blood. These receptors were collected from a man aged 50-60 years who had recovered from COVID-19.

This chain uses TRBV5-8 with TRBJ1-2; 12 nucleotides match TRBD1. Germline CDR1 reads SGHTS; CDR2 reads YDEGEE. This CDR3 is 15 amino acids long. V shed 4 bases and J 5 bases; nucleotides not matched to a gene: 6. CDR3 loop: CASSRGQGASYGYTF. CDR3 coding DNA: TGTGCCAGCAGCAGGGGACAGGGGGCTTCGTATGGCTACACCTTC.

This clone was detected only once. The rearrangement uses TRBV5-1 and TRBJ2-5; 8 bases are a match to TRBD2. The ends lost 0 bases at V and 2 bases at J; junction bases unmatched: 3. Germline V gene lookup returns CDR1 SGHRS and CDR2 YFSETQ. The CDR3 runs to 15 residues. The CDR3 is CASSLAQREQETQYF. In DNA, the CDR3 is TGCGCCAGCAGCTTGGCCCAGCGGGAGCAAGAGACCCAGTACTTC.

The chain couples TRBV3-1 (or the pseudogene TRBV3-2) to TRBJ2-5; TRBD1 matches 7 bases. Germline CDR1 is LGHDT and CDR2 is YNNKEL (reference sequence). V lost 4 bases and J lost 5; bases outside the gene matches: 10. The CDR3 has 15 residues. The CDR3 region has the DNA TGTGCCAGCAGCCGACTCTTGACAGGGCGGGAGACCCAGTACTTC. Translated: CASSRLLTGRETQYF.

This chain joins TRBV6-5 and TRBJ2-1; D may be TRBD1 (6 bases). The length of the CDR3 is 13 residues. CDR1 and CDR2 from the germline V gene are MNHEY and SVGAGI. V was shortened by 6 bases and J by 7 bases, with 13 bases between the two germline ends. CDR3 in DNA: TGTGCCAGCAGAAGACAGGTGTGGAATGAGCAGTTCTTC. This codes for CASRRQVWNEQFF.

The rearrangement uses TRBV18 and TRBJ2-5; D not certain. V lost 0 bases, J lost 3 bases, and 17 bases lay in between. This CDR3 has 17 residues. Germline V gene lookup returns CDR1 KGHSH and CDR2 LQKENI. The CDR3 nucleotides are TGTGCCAGCTCACCACCCGGAAGGATTGGAGCAAAAGAGACCCAGTACTTC. Protein product: CASSPPGRIGAKETQYF.

The gene calls are TRBV25-1 and TRBJ1-2; D is unresolved. This CDR3 has 15 residues. The V end lost 3 bases, the J end lost 0 bases, and 11 bases lay between the germline ends. Germline V gives CDR1 MGHDK, CDR2 SYGVNS. The CDR3 region is CASSEGPFPNYGYTF. The DNA of the CDR3 is TGTGCCAGCAGTGAGGGCCCTTTCCCTAACTATGGCTACACCTTC.

About this clone itself: A read error may account for a junction end that differs from germline. The rearrangement joins TRBV28 to TRBJ1-1; D remains ambiguous. Germline CDR1 reads MDHEN; CDR2 reads SYDVKM. This CDR3 has 10 amino acids. Here the CDR3 DNA reads TGTGCCAGCAGCGACACCGAAGCTTTCTTT. The encoded protein is CASSDTEAFF.

The rearrangement joins TRBV28 to TRBJ2-7, with D perhaps TRBD1 (5 bases). V shed 6 bases and J shed 3 bases, with 12 bases lying between them. CDR1 is MDHEN, CDR2 SYDVKM, per germline. The CDR3 is 13 amino acids. In nucleotides, the CDR3 is TGTGCCAGCAGCGACAGCCCAATCTACGAGCAGTACTTC. Its translation: CASSDSPIYEQYF.

V gene TRBV7-6 combines with J gene TRBJ2-7; 9 bases agree with TRBD1. Looked up from germline, CDR1 is SGHVS and CDR2 is FNYEAQ. This CDR3 contains 20 residues. V lost 3 bases to trimming and J lost 3 bases; unmatched junction nucleotides: 21. CDR3 sequence (DNA): TGTGCCAGCAGCTTGGCCGGGACAGGGCTTAGTCGGGAGCGGGTCTACGAGCAGTACTTC. This encodes CASSLAGTGLSRERVYEQYF.

CDR3 DNA sequence: TGTGCCTGGAGTCAACCGGGAAGTACAGATACGCAGTATTTT. Translated, it gives CAWSQPGSTDTQYF. The chain combines TRBV30 with TRBJ2-3; tentatively, D is TRBD2 (5 bases). Trimming stripped 2 bases from V and 3 bases from J, with 12 bases between. CDR1 GTSNPN and CDR2 SVGIG come from the germline V gene (reference sequence). The CDR3 has 14 amino acids.

The chain uses TRBV6-2 or TRBV6-3 and TRBJ2-2, with 9 bases matching TRBD2. J gave up 8 bases and V 5 bases, and 15 bases lay outside the gene matches. Germline V CDR1 and CDR2: MNHEY, SVGEGT. The CDR3 sequence is 17 residues long. The CDR3 DNA reads TGTGCCAGCAGTCCCGGCCGGATAGCGGGAGTGCGAGGGGAGCTGTTTTTT. Residues: CASSPGRIAGVRGELFF.

This chain joins TRBV3-1 (or the pseudogene TRBV3-2) and TRBJ1-3, with D uncertain. The CDR3 spans 15 residues. CDR1 is LGHDT, CDR2 YNNKEL, per germline (reference sequence). The V end was cut by 0 bases, the J end by 5 bases, with 11 bases between. Here the CDR3 DNA reads TGTGCCAGCAGCCAAGATGACTTTTCGAGAAACACCATATATTTT. Protein product: CASSQDDFSRNTIYF.

The J gene is TRBJ2-3, the V gene TRBV7-6, with D perhaps matching TRBD2 (6 bases). Trimming pared 5 bases from V and 0 bases from J, leaving 15 bases between. Per the germline V gene, CDR1 is SGHVS and CDR2 is FNYEAQ. The CDR3 runs 16 residues. CDR3 amino acids: CASSISGSASTDTQYF. The CDR3 DNA follows: TGTGCCAGCAGCATTAGCGGAAGCGCTAGCACAGATACGCAGTATTTT.

In this sample, this clone turned up a few times. The sample has other DNA sequences that encode this CDR3 too. This chain connects TRBV14 to TRBJ2-1; tentatively, D is TRBD1 (6 bases). The CDR3 spans 16 residues. Per the germline V gene, CDR1 is SGHDN and CDR2 is FVKESK. Trimming removed 1 base from V and 3 bases from J, with 13 bases in between. CDR3 coding DNA: TGTGCCAGCAGCCAAGGGTCAGGGGCTAGCTACAATGAGCAGTTCTTC. Translation gives CASSQGSGASYNEQFF.

This clone has just one count. The chain is built from TRBV5-1 and TRBJ2-7; TRBD2 is a possible D gene (5 bases). The CDR3 consists of 15 residues. V gave up 0 bases and J gave up 2 bases, with 12 bases separating them. CDR1 and CDR2 from the germline V gene are SGHRS and YFSETQ. Written as DNA, the CDR3 is TGCGCCAGCAGCTTGGGGCCGGGATCTCCCTACGAGCAGTACTTC. It yields the protein CASSLGPGSPYEQYF.